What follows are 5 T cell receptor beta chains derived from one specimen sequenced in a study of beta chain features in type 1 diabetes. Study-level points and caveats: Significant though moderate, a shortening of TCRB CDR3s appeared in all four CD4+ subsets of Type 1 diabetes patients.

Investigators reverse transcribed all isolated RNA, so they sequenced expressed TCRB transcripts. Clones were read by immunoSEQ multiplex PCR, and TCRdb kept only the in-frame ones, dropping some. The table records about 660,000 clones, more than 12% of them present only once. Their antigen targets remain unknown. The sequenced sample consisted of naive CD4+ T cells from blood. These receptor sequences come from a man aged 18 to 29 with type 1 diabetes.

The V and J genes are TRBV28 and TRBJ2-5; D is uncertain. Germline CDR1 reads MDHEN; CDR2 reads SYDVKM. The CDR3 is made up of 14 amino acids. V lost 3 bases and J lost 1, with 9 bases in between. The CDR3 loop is CASSFLGSQETQYF. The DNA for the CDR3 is TGTGCCAGCAGTTTTCTGGGGTCCCAAGAGACCCAGTACTTC.

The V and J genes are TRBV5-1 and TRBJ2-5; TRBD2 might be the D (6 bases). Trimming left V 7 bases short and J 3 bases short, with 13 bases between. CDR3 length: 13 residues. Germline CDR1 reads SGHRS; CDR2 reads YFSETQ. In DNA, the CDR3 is TGCGCCAGCCGATTCGGGACTGAAGAGACCCAGTACTTC. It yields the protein CASRFGTEETQYF.

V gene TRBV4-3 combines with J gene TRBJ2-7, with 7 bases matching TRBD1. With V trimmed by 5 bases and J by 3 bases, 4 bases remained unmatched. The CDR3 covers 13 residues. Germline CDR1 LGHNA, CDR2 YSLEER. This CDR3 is CASSTRQGYEQYF. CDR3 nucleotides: TGCGCCAGCAGCACTAGACAGGGCTACGAGCAGTACTTC.

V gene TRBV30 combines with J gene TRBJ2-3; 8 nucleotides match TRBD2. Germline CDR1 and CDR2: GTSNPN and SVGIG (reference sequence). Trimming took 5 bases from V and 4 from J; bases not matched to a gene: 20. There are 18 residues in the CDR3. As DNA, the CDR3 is TGTGCCTGGCTGGAGTCCTCAGCGGGAGCTAGTGTCCCAGATACGCAGTATTTT. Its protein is CAWLESSAGASVPDTQYF.

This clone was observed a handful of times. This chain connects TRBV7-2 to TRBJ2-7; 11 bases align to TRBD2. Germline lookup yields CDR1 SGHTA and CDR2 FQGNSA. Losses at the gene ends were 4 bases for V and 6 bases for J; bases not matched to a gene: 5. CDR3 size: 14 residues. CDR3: CASSSRLAGTEQYF. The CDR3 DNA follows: TGTGCCAGCAGCTCCCGACTAGCGGGAACCGAGCAGTACTTC.